This TCR beta chain comes out of a study of CD8+CD57+ T cells in acquired aplastic anemia (dated by TCRdb to the late 2010s). Regarding the research as a whole: On average, sorted CD4+ and CD8+ cells yielded 3 to 4 ug of extracted DNA, with a range of about 0.19 to 30 ug. A CD8+CD57+ expansion meant a frequency higher than the mean frequency seen in healthy subjects.

Patients chosen for sequencing had shown expansion of CD8+CD57+ cells by flow cytometry. Every patient had severe acquired aplastic anemia, diagnosed using the International Study of Aplastic Anemia and Agranulocytosis and Camitta criteria. Patients had received no therapy at the time of blood sampling. TCR repertoires of sorted CD4+ and CD8+ blood T cells from severe aplastic anemia patients and healthy subjects were deep-sequenced in the study. Patients were enrolled in the USA under clinicaltrials.gov protocols 00001620, 01623167, 00001397, 00071045, 00081523 and 00961064. Ficoll-Paque density gradient centrifugation was used to isolate peripheral blood mononuclear cells. CD4+ and CD8+ T cells were sorted by FACS or magnetic beads before DNA extraction. What the authors observed across the whole study: Fewer than 30 CD8+ CDR3 sequences were found in both patients and controls but appeared to be highly expressed in patients and within the immunodominant clones of the patients. Between patients and healthy controls, no significant difference in CD8+ Simpson's diversity was found (P=0.060).

Profiling of TCR beta VDJ combinations and CDR3 sequences used genomic DNA as the template. An Illumina HiSeq 2000 was used for TCR repertoire sequencing. Per the original workflow: Repertoires were assessed using TRBV/TRBJ rearrangement plots, CDR3 size and DJ length profiles, and Simpson's diversity index. The most abundant DNA sequence in the deep sequencing data was taken as the immunodominant clone. CDR3 amino acid sequences were screened for sharing across subjects and were compared with published repertoires and the VDJdb database. TCRdb passed the public sequencing reads through fastp at Q25 and MiXCR, retaining productive beta sequences. Each record represents a unique CDR3 protein, reported with the most common genes and DNA among its rows. The V and J calls shown here were made by TCRdb, not taken from the authors' results. The sample records roughly 120,000 distinct CDR3 sequences, under 60% of which are singletons. Roughly 28% of the sample is taken by the ten largest.

Concerning this clonotype: What this receptor recognizes is not known. A read error may produce the germline difference seen at one junction end.

Including the terminal cysteine and phenylalanine, the CDR3 comprises 13 residues. Left in the record is the CDR3 DNA by itself, 39 bases read in frame from the first base. The germline V gene encodes CDR1 SSHAT and CDR2 FNYEAQ (reference sequence). This clonotype was obtained from a human donor with aplastic anemia. The chain was built from TRBV7-7 and TRBJ2-2, and 7 junctional nucleotides match TRBD2. Sequencing input: sorted CD4+, CD8+, or CD8+CD57+ T cells (not recorded which) from PBMCs. The sequenced DNA: TGTGCTAGCAGCTCCACTAGCGCCGGGGAGCTGTTTTTT. Its protein is CASSSTSAGELFF.